One and the same sample provided the 24 T cell receptor beta chains below, sequenced in a study of CD8+CD57+ T cells in acquired aplastic anemia. Investigators profiled TCR beta VDJ and CDR3 from genomic DNA template. Each CDR3 protein is one row after TCRdb ran MiXCR on the reads. The sample shows around 170,000 distinct CDR3 sequences, approximately 44% of them seen only once. For sequencing, patients were chosen who had shown expansion of CD8+CD57+ cells by flow cytometry. Sequencing was done on a sample of sorted CD4+, CD8+, or CD8+CD57+ T cells (not recorded which) from PBMCs. These receptor sequences come from a human donor with aplastic anemia.

The chain carries TRBV7-6 and TRBJ2-7; TRBD2 aligns across 10 bases. The CDR3 sequence is 14 residues long. Losses at the gene ends were 2 bases for V and 6 bases for J; bases not matched to a gene: 4. CDR1 and CDR2 from the germline V gene are SGHVS and FNYEAQ. The chain's CDR3 is CASSLRPSGSEQYV. DNA of the CDR3: TGTGCCAGCAGCTTAAGGCCTAGCGGGAGCGAGCAGTACGTC.

This clonotype was found many times. The V call is TRBV7-2, the J call TRBJ2-2, with 11 bases matching TRBD2. After removal of 8 bases from V and 6 bases from J, the junction contained 11 bases not matched to a gene. The CDR3 runs 16 residues. Germline CDR1 SGHTA, CDR2 FQGNSA. The chain's CDR3 is CASRGVAGGRAGELFF. CDR3 nucleotide sequence: TGTGCCAGCCGCGGGGTAGCGGGAGGGCGCGCCGGGGAGCTGTTTTTT.

The J gene is TRBJ2-1, the V gene TRBV29-1; TRBD1 or TRBD2 may be the D gene (5 bases each). The V end lost 8 bases, the J end lost 0 bases, and 17 bases lay between the germline ends. Germline loops: CDR1 SQVTM, CDR2 ANQGSEA. The CDR3 has 15 residues. DNA of the CDR3: TGCAGCATCCTGGGGCGGGCGAGCTCCTACAATGAGCAGTTCTTC. Translation: CSILGRASSYNEQFF.

The chain recombines TRBV5-1 with TRBJ2-3, with 8 bases identical to TRBD1. Per germline, CDR1 SGHRS and CDR2 YFSETQ. The CDR3 loop spans 15 amino acids. Germline trimming cut 2 bases from V and 0 bases from J; bases unmatched to any gene: 2. CDR3 coding DNA: TGCGCCAGCAGCTTTGGACAGGGAAGCACAGATACGCAGTATTTT. Encoded protein: CASSFGQGSTDTQYF.

The table lists this clonotype with many counts. The rearrangement joins TRBV5-1 to TRBJ1-2, with 7 positions matching TRBD1. This CDR3 is built from 16 residues. The J segment lost 8 bases and the V segment lost 5 bases, leaving 18 bases of the junction unmatched. CDR1 SGHRS and CDR2 YFSETQ come from the germline V gene. CDR3 sequence (DNA): TGCGCCAGCAGGCCAACCGTCGACGTACAGGGGATGGGCTACACCTTC. Its translation is CASRPTVDVQGMGYTF.

This chain connects TRBV3-1 to TRBJ2-5, with D maybe TRBD1 (5 bases). This CDR3 spans 16 amino acids. Deletions cut 7 bases from V and 2 bases from J, with 20 bases between. Germline V gives CDR1 LGHDT, CDR2 YNNKEL (reference sequence). The CDR3 reads CASTPLRGLEQETQYF. The CDR3 bases are TGTGCCAGCACGCCCCTTAGGGGATTAGAGCAAGAGACCCAGTACTTC.

The chain joins TRBV30 to TRBJ1-5; a possible D gene is TRBD1 (5 bases). CDR1 is GTSNPN, CDR2 SVGIG, per germline (reference sequence). This CDR3 comprises 14 residues. V was clipped by 0 bases and J by 8 bases, with 14 bases between them. CDR3 region: CAWSVSGGAEPQHF. CDR3 bases: TGTGCCTGGAGTGTATCCGGCGGGGCCGAGCCCCAGCATTTT.

This clonotype has a handful of counts. The chain is built from TRBV27 and TRBJ2-1; 7 bases map to TRBD1. Trimming cost V 7 bases and J 6 bases; bases outside gene matches: 6. Germline V gene sequence: CDR1 MNHEY, CDR2 SMNVEV (reference sequence). This CDR3 has 13 residues. The CDR3: CASNPSGGNEQFF. In nucleotides, the CDR3 is TGTGCCAGCAATCCGTCAGGGGGCAATGAGCAGTTCTTC.

This clonotype was found many times. The rearrangement links TRBV11-1 to TRBJ2-1, with 12 bases identical to TRBD2. V was pared by 5 bases and J by 5 bases, with 10 bases of the junction left unmatched. The CDR3 is 17 residues long. Germline assignment: CDR1 SGHAT and CDR2 FQDESV (reference sequence). Written as DNA, the CDR3 is TGTGCCAGCAGCCCCCCCGGGACTAGCGGGTACCACAATGAGCAGTTCTTC. The encoded protein is CASSPPGTSGYHNEQFF.

This clonotype was counted at least ten times. V is TRBV7-8 and J is TRBJ1-4, with 8 bases that match TRBD1. This CDR3 is built from 16 residues. Looked up from germline, CDR1 is SGHVS and CDR2 is FQNEAQ. Germline trimming cut 3 bases from V and 4 bases from J; bases unmatched to any gene: 7. Written as DNA, the CDR3 is TGTGCCAGCAGCTTGAGGACAGGGAAAAATAATGAAAAACTGTTTTTT. This sequence encodes CASSLRTGKNNEKLFF.

Points on this clonotype: This sequence may be a read error, since a much larger clone differs from it by one base. The rearrangement links TRBV5-4 to TRBJ1-1, with a possible D match to TRBD1 (5 bases). Germline-derived CDR1 and CDR2 are SGHNT and YYREEE (reference sequence). Trimming removed 0 bases at V and 1 base at J, with 10 bases between. There are 15 residues in the CDR3. CDR3 loop: CASSLVGTPNTEAFF. CDR3 in DNA: TGTGCCAGCAGCTTGGTGGGGACCCCGAACACTGAAGCTTTCTTT.

The V and J genes are TRBV7-2 and TRBJ2-7, with D perhaps being TRBD1 or TRBD2 (5 bases each). Deletions cut 2 bases from V and 6 bases from J, with 11 bases between. This CDR3 spans 13 amino acids. The germline V gene has CDR1 SGHTA and CDR2 FQGNSA. CDR3 protein: CASSLMGEGEQYF. CDR3 nucleotide sequence: TGTGCCAGCAGCTTAATGGGGGAAGGCGAGCAGTACTTC.

Of note for this clonotype: Being one base from a much bigger clone, this may be a read error. The V call is TRBV5-1, the J call TRBJ1-1; a possible D gene is TRBD1 (6 bases). This CDR3 comprises 14 residues. Germline V gives CDR1 SGHRS, CDR2 YFSETQ. CDR3 loop: CASSATGSNTEASF. The CDR3 DNA is TGCGCCAGCAGCGCGACAGGATCGAACACTGAAGCTTCCTTT. The full variable domain, rest sourced from reference TRBV5-1 and TRBJ1-1, is KAGVTQTPRYLIKTRGQQVTLSCSPISGHRSVSWYQQTPGQGLQFLFEYFSETQRNKGNFPGRFSGRQFSNSRSEMNVSTLELGDSALYLCASSATGSNTEASFGQGTRLTVV.

This clonotype was counted many times. The junction shows a germline mismatch at one end, possibly a read error. The rearrangement uses TRBV7-7 and TRBJ2-1; D gene ambiguous. CDR1 is SSHAT, CDR2 FNYEAQ, per germline (reference sequence). The CDR3 is made up of 14 amino acids. The CDR3 DNA is TGTGCTAGCAGCTTCGGGTCGGGCTACAATGAGCAGCTCTTC. Amino acid sequence: CASSFGSGYNEQLF.

This clonotype was detected ten times or more. The rearrangement links TRBV20-1 to TRBJ1-5; possible D gene TRBD1, 5 bases. CDR3 length: 15 residues. V lost 3 bases and J 4 bases, leaving 16 bases between the germline ends. Germline V gene lookup returns CDR1 DFQATT and CDR2 SNEGSKA (reference sequence). The CDR3 DNA reads as TGCAGTGCTAGGGAGAGGGGAGGCTTTAATCAGCCCCAGCATTTT. It specifies CSARERGGFNQPQHF.

This rearrangement joins TRBV19 to TRBJ1-2, with 9 bases matching TRBD1. This CDR3 is built from 14 residues. In germline, CDR1 is LNHDA, CDR2 SQIVND (reference sequence). This CDR3 reads CARDDRTGDYGYTF. The CDR3 nucleotides read TGTGCTAGAGACGATAGGACAGGGGACTATGGCTACACCTTC.

This clonotype was recorded only once. V gene TRBV15 combines with J gene TRBJ1-1, with unresolved D. This CDR3 is 13 amino acids long. The germline gives CDR1 LNHNV, CDR2 YYDKDF (reference sequence). Trimming stripped 0 bases from V and 6 bases from J, with 8 bases between. CDR3 sequence: CATSRDVVAEAFF. The CDR3 DNA sequence: TGTGCCACCAGCAGAGATGTCGTGGCTGAAGCTTTCTTT.

V gene TRBV5-1 combines with J gene TRBJ1-5; TRBD1 matches 9 bases. This CDR3 region has 15 residues. Germline V gene lookup returns CDR1 SGHRS and CDR2 YFSETQ. The J segment lost 6 bases and the V segment lost 0 bases, leaving 4 bases of the junction unmatched. The CDR3 loop reads CASSLEGQGGQPQHF. As DNA, the CDR3 is TGCGCCAGCAGCTTGGAGGGACAGGGAGGTCAGCCCCAGCATTTT.

This clonotype showed up many times. This chain links TRBV5-1 with TRBJ1-1; 8 positions match TRBD1. The ends lost 4 bases at V and 4 bases at J; junction bases unmatched: 12. This CDR3 has 16 amino acids. Germline values: CDR1 SGHRS, CDR2 YFSETQ. CDR3 protein: CASSVPLGQGGTEAFF. The CDR3 DNA reads TGCGCCAGCAGCGTGCCACTTGGACAGGGTGGCACTGAAGCTTTCTTT. The variable domain in full, completed from reference TRBV5-1 and TRBJ1-1, reads KAGVTQTPRYLIKTRGQQVTLSCSPISGHRSVSWYQQTPGQGLQFLFEYFSETQRNKGNFPGRFSGRQFSNSRSEMNVSTLELGDSALYLCASSVPLGQGGTEAFFGQGTRLTVV.

In its sample, this clonotype was seen once. This sequence joins TRBV7-9 and TRBJ1-2; TRBD1 is a possible D gene (5 bases). V was trimmed by 3 bases and J by 5 bases, leaving 7 bases between them. CDR1 SEHNR and CDR2 FQNEAQ come from the germline V gene (reference sequence). This CDR3 has 12 residues. The CDR3 DNA is TGTGCCAGCAGCTTTGAGGGGTATGGCTACACCTTC. This sequence encodes CASSFEGYGYTF.

V gene TRBV29-1 combines with J gene TRBJ2-5; TRBD1 matches 11 bases. CDR3 length equals 15 residues. The germline V gene encodes CDR1 SQVTM and CDR2 ANQGSEA. V trimming: 2 bases; J trimming: 1 base; junction bases outside the gene matches: 3. The CDR3 region is CSVESDRGPQETQYF. As DNA, the CDR3 is TGCAGCGTTGAATCGGACAGGGGGCCCCAAGAGACCCAGTACTTC.

The chain is built from TRBV20-1 and TRBJ1-2, with a weak D call TRBD1 (5 bases). The germline V gene has CDR1 DFQATT and CDR2 SNEGSKA (reference sequence). This CDR3 is built from 12 residues. The CDR3 region has the DNA TGCAATGGGGGACGGCCTAACTATGGCTACACCTTC. This encodes CNGGRPNYGYTF.

The rearrangement joins TRBV29-1 to TRBJ1-1, with D hard to call. V was cut by 5 bases and J by 3 bases, with 10 bases left in between. CDR1 is SQVTM and CDR2 is ANQGSEA in the germline V gene. The CDR3 extends over 12 amino acids. CDR3 region: CSVPGLDTEAFF. In DNA, the CDR3 is TGCAGCGTTCCGGGATTAGACACTGAAGCTTTCTTT.

There are many counts of this clonotype. V usage is TRBV10-3 and J usage is TRBJ1-1; weak D call: TRBD1 (5 bases). CDR1 is ENHRY and CDR2 is SYGVKD in the germline V gene. This CDR3 has 14 residues. Trimming stripped 6 bases from V and 1 base from J, with 12 bases between. The CDR3, as DNA: TGTGCCATCAGGCCTCAGGGAGGGAACACTGAAGCTTTCTTT. The encoded protein is CAIRPQGGNTEAFF.